This T cell receptor (beta chain) was sequenced during a study of blood T cell repertoires in COVID-19. Overall study: Acute and convalescent COVID-19 samples came from the United States, Italy and Spain. PBMCs, B-cell-depleted T cells, or T cells were the source of the cDNA or gDNA that made up the material.

Authors' methods: Using reference gene primer amplification, nucleated cell counts were estimated. Assay: immunoSEQ multiplex PCR; the TCRdb copy retains only in-frame clones and omits some. That table supplies the V and J calls and clone size; D and trimming were determined from the DNA. There are 150,000 to 200,000 clones in the sample; roughly 80% occur only once, and around 6.8% lies in the top ten. Germline lookup yields CDR1 GTSNPN and CDR2 SVGIG (reference sequence). V lost 0 bases, J lost 0 bases, and 7 bases lay in between. The CDR3 has 14 amino acids. The sample comprised peripheral blood. This clonotype was obtained from a human donor in a cohort sampled during active COVID-19. This chain connects TRBV30 to TRBJ2-3; no clear D gene. CDR3 bases: TGTGCCTGGAGTGTGGCGGCTAGCACAGATACGCAGTATTTT. It specifies CAWSVAASTDTQYF.